Sequencing of this TCR beta chain was carried out in a study of siplizumab effects on memory and regulatory T cells. With V trimmed by 3 bases and J by 4 bases, 14 bases remained unmatched. Germline CDR1 is MNHNS and CDR2 is SASEGT. The CDR3 is made up of 17 amino acids. Profiling relied on immunoSEQ multiplex PCR, and the TCRdb table lists in-frame clones only, not all of them. Among some 100,000 clones listed, 90% to 95% were seen once. This TCR was sampled from a human donor in good health. Source material: Tregs sorted from blood. V is TRBV6-1 and J is TRBJ1-2, with 7 bases identical to TRBD1. CDR3 in amino acids: CASSDPDRRGIFYGYTF. The CDR3 DNA is TGTGCCAGCAGTGACCCGGACAGGAGGGGTATTTTCTATGGCTACACCTTC.